The 9 T cell receptor beta chains in this list originate from one sample, sequenced in a study of T cell changes during pregnancy in multiple sclerosis. Profiled with immunoSEQ multiplex PCR; TCRdb holds only in-frame clones, not every one. Of tens of thousands of clones in the sample, roughly nine tenths were seen once. The sample here was CD8+ T cells from peripheral blood mononuclear cells, taken before pregnancy. These receptors came from a female donor with multiple sclerosis, enrolled in a pregnancy study.

The chain employs TRBV27 and TRBJ1-2; 7 bases fit TRBD1. This CDR3 comprises 16 residues. Germline V gene sequence: CDR1 MNHEY, CDR2 SMNVEV (reference sequence). V shed 6 bases, J shed 2 bases, and the junction held 12 bases outside the gene matches. In DNA form, the CDR3 reads TGTGCCAGCAGCCCTACCACAGGGGAAGTCAACTATGGCTACACCTTC. Amino acid sequence: CASSPTTGEVNYGYTF.

This clone has just one count. This chain links TRBV27 with TRBJ2-1; 9 nucleotides align to TRBD2. Germline V gene sequence: CDR1 MNHEY, CDR2 SMNVEV (reference sequence). V lost 0 bases to trimming and J lost 4 bases; unmatched junction nucleotides: 1. This CDR3 is 15 amino acids long. The CDR3, as DNA: TGTGCCAGCAGTTTATCAGCGGGGGGATACAATGAGCAGTTCTTC. It yields the protein CASSLSAGGYNEQFF.

In this sample, this clone turned up a few times. V gene TRBV30 combines with J gene TRBJ1-4; a possible D gene is TRBD1 (5 bases). CDR1 is GTSNPN and CDR2 is SVGIG in the germline V gene (reference sequence). V lost 0 bases to trimming and J lost 8 bases, with 10 bases between them. The CDR3 has 13 residues. In nucleotides, the CDR3 is TGTGCCTGGAGTGTACTCCAGGGAGAAAAACTGTTTTTT. Translating gives CAWSVLQGEKLFF.

V usage is TRBV7-6 and J usage is TRBJ2-7; TRBD1 matches at 7 bases. V dropped 1 base and J dropped 1; count of bases not matched to a gene: 4. CDR3 length: 15 amino acids. The germline V gene has CDR1 SGHVS and CDR2 FNYEAQ. CDR3 DNA: TGTGCCAGCAGCTTAGGGACAGGCATGTCCTACGAGCAGTACTTC. This translates into CASSLGTGMSYEQYF.

The chain carries TRBV4-1 and TRBJ2-1, with D unclear. The CDR3 spans 11 residues. Trimming took 3 bases from V and 8 from J, leaving 5 bases between them. Looked up from germline, CDR1 is MGHRA and CDR2 is YSYEKL. The CDR3: CASSHGHEQFF. The CDR3 coding sequence is TGCGCCAGCAGCCATGGCCATGAGCAGTTCTTC.

This chain uses TRBV4-1 with TRBJ1-2, with D hard to call. V dropped 3 bases and J dropped 5 bases, with 19 bases sitting between them. The V gene's germline CDR1 is MGHRA and CDR2 YSYEKL. This CDR3 has 16 residues. CDR3 nucleotides: TGCGCCAGCAGCCAGCCGCGGGAGCCCTTGTCTTATGGCTACACCTTC. Its protein is CASSQPREPLSYGYTF.

This chain links TRBV2 with TRBJ1-2, with D tentatively TRBD1 (5 bases). Trimming pared 1 base from V and 0 bases from J, leaving 9 bases between. CDR1 is SNHLY, CDR2 FYNNEI, per germline. This CDR3 spans 15 amino acids. The CDR3 protein is CASSEDPGTNYGYTF. CDR3 nucleotide sequence: TGTGCCAGCAGTGAAGATCCAGGGACTAACTATGGCTACACCTTC.

J is TRBJ2-7 and V is TRBV5-6; D possibly corresponds to TRBD2 (5 bases). V dropped 4 bases and J dropped 5 bases, with 10 bases sitting between them. The CDR3 has 12 residues. Per the germline V gene, CDR1 is SGHDT and CDR2 is YYEEEE. The CDR3 DNA is TGTGCCAGCAGCCTCGGGGATGACGAGCAGTACTTC. Protein: CASSLGDDEQYF.

The rearrangement joins TRBV5-6 to TRBJ1-2, with D possibly being TRBD1 (6 bases). This CDR3 has 15 amino acids. V lost 4 bases and J 3 bases, leaving 16 bases between the germline ends. CDR1 is SGHDT and CDR2 is YYEEEE in the germline V gene. In DNA, the CDR3 is TGTGCCAGCAGCCATCGCGGGGGGCAGGACTATGGCTACACCTTC. Translating gives CASSHRGGQDYGYTF. Drawing the rest from reference TRBV5-6 and TRBJ1-2, the complete variable domain is DAGVTQSPTHLIKTRGQQVTLRCSPKSGHDTVSWYQQALGQGPQFIFQYYEEEERQRGNFPDRFSGHQFPNYSSELNVNALLLGDSALYLCASSHRGGQDYGYTFGSGTRLTVV.